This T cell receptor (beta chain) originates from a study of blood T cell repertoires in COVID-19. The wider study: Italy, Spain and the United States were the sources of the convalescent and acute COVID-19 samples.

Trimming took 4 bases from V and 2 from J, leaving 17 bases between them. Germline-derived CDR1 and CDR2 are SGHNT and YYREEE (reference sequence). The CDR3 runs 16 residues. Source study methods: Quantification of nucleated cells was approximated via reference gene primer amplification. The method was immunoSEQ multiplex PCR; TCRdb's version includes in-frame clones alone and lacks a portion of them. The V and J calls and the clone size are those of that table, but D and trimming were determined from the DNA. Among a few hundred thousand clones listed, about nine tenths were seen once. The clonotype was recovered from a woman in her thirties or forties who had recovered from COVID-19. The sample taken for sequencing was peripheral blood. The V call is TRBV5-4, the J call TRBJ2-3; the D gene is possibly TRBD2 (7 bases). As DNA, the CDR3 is TGTGCCAGCAGCGAAGGGGGGGCGACCTACACAGATACGCAGTATTTT. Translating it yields CASSEGGATYTDTQYF. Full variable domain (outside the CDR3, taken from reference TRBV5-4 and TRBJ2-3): ETGVTQSPTHLIKTRGQQVTLRCSSQSGHNTVSWYQQALGQGPQFIFQYYREEENGRGNFPPRFSGLQFPNYSSELNVNALELDDSALYLCASSEGGATYTDTQYFGPGTRLTVL.